These T cell receptor beta chains were read from a single sample in a study of T-cell memory formation after mild COVID-19. TCRdb processed the 5' RACE reads anew with MiXCR; each CDR3 protein has one entry. The sample includes a few hundred thousand distinct CDR3 sequences, approximately 29% of them seen just once. Sequencing was done on a sample of PBMCs or a T cell subset sorted from them (not recorded which). The receptors originated from an adult woman who had mild COVID-19 (a few samples of this study predate the infection). Cell type and time point are not known. Both conserved end residues are part of each CDR3. The D gene is left open where the match is weak. The size of a clone is reported for some rows only, either as once, few or many, or as a class for expanded clones.

len	v_gene	abundance	d_gene	j_gene	CDR3nt	CDR3aa
14	TRBV25-1	NA	NA	TRBJ1-2	TGTGCCAGCAGTGAAAGGGAGGCTCCCTATGGCTACACCTTC	CASSEREAPYGYTF
15	TRBV16	NA	NA	TRBJ1-5	TGTGCCAGCAGCCAAGACAGTCATAGCAATCAGCCCCAGCATTTT	CASSQDSHSNQPQHF
16	TRBV15	NA	NA	TRBJ1-5	TGTGCCACCAGCCCTGAATTGGAAATCGGCAATCAGCCCCAGCATTTT	CATSPELEIGNQPQHF
16	TRBV27	NA	TRBD2	TRBJ2-3	TGTGCCAGCAGTTTATATGAGCGGGGGGGCACAGATACGCAGTATTTT	CASSLYERGGTDTQYF
14	TRBV20-1	NA	TRBD1	TRBJ1-2	TGCAGTGCTAGAGATAGGGGGCGGTCGCTTGGCTACACCTTC	CSARDRGRSLGYTF
15	TRBV27	NA	NA	TRBJ2-7	TGTGCCAGCACCACTGGGGGGGCCGGCAAAGACGAGCAGTACTTC	CASTTGGAGKDEQYF
15	TRBV11-2	NA	TRBD1	TRBJ2-7	TGTGCCAGCAGCTTATGGCCGCCGGACAGGGACGAGCAGTACTTC	CASSLWPPDRDEQYF
15	TRBV12-3/TRBV12-4	NA	TRBD1	TRBJ2-5	TGTGCCAGCAGTGATACAGGGGGCTCCGCGGAGACCCAGTACTTC	CASSDTGGSAETQYF
14	TRBV12-3/TRBV12-4	few	NA	TRBJ2-3	TGTGCCAGCACCCTATTAGCGGACACAGATACGCAGTATTTT	CASTLLADTDTQYF
15	TRBV11-2	NA	NA	TRBJ1-3	TGTGCCAGCAGCTTAGTTCCTCAACCCGGAAACACCATATATTTT	CASSLVPQPGNTIYF
16	TRBV7-3	NA	NA	TRBJ2-1	TGTGCCAGCAGCTCGCACAGGGAAAGACCCTACAATGAGCAGTTCTTC	CASSSHRERPYNEQFF
13	TRBV24-1	many	NA	TRBJ1-1	TGTGCCACCAGTGATGTGACGAACACTGAAGCTTTCTTT	CATSDVTNTEAFF
15	TRBV5-1	NA	TRBD1	TRBJ2-5	TGCGCCAGCAGCTTAGAAGGACAGGCCGGGGAGACCCAGTACTTC	CASSLEGQAGETQYF
14	TRBV30	once	NA	TRBJ1-1	TGTGCCTGGAGTGTTGACGGATTTGGTGATGAAGCTTTCTTT	CAWSVDGFGDEAFF
16	TRBV7-9	NA	TRBD2	TRBJ2-7	TGTGCCAGCAGCTCAGGACTAGCGGGGGAGTTCTACGAGCAGTACTTC	CASSSGLAGEFYEQYF
15	TRBV12-3/TRBV12-4	many	TRBD1	TRBJ2-3	TGTGCCAGCAGTTTAGGGGACAGGGACACAGATACGCAGTATTTT	CASSLGDRDTDTQYF
14	TRBV5-1	few	NA	TRBJ1-2	TGCGCCAGCAGCTTGGAGGGGAATTTCTATGGCTACACCTTC	CASSLEGNFYGYTF
15	TRBV4-1	once	NA	TRBJ2-6	TGCGCCAGCAGCCACCAGGGGACTGGGGCCAACGTCCTGACTTTC	CASSHQGTGANVLTF
15	TRBV10-3	NA	TRBD1	TRBJ1-1	TGTGCCATCACCCCGACAGGGGGAATGGGCACTGAAGCTTTCTTT	CAITPTGGMGTEAFF
17	TRBV11-2	few	TRBD2	TRBJ2-2	TGTGCCAGCAGATTAGGGAGACTAGCGGTGAACACCGGGGAGCTGTTTTTT	CASRLGRLAVNTGELFF
15	TRBV9	NA	TRBD1	TRBJ2-7	TGTGCCAGCAGCGTAGCCGGGACAGTCTCATACGAGCAGTACTTC	CASSVAGTVSYEQYF
15	TRBV6-2/TRBV6-3	few	NA	TRBJ2-2	TGTGCCAGCAGTTACGGTCTGATGAACACCGGGGAGCTGTTTTTT	CASSYGLMNTGELFF
17	TRBV11-2	few	NA	TRBJ2-3	TGTGCCAGCAGCTTAGAGGCAGGCGGCGACCCCACAGATACGCAGTATTTT	CASSLEAGGDPTDTQYF
14	TRBV5-1	NA	NA	TRBJ1-4	TGCGCCAGCAGTGCGAGATCAACTAATGAAAAACTGTTTTTT	CASSARSTNEKLFF